This T cell receptor beta chain was obtained from a study of T cell responses to AZD1222 COVID-19 vaccine. Study-wide points: The number of AZD1222 recipients seropositive at baseline was only 6 or 7. With dominance at 160-218 and 743-854, vaccine-associated CD4 TCRs spanned spike.

This CDR3 contains 16 residues. Germline CDR1 is SGDLS and CDR2 is YYNGEE. V lost 4 bases and J lost 3; bases outside the gene matches: 10. The method was immunoSEQ multiplex PCR; TCRdb's version includes in-frame clones alone and lacks a portion of them. Altogether some 150,000 clones are present, roughly 90% being singletons, with the ten largest covering 5% to 6%. Note on this clone: The target antigen is unknown.

The V and J genes are TRBV9 and TRBJ1-1; TRBD1 aligns across 9 bases. The TCR was taken from an adult in good health. Sequencing used peripheral blood, obtained on day 0 of MenACWY control vaccination. Here the CDR3 DNA reads TGTGCCAGCAGCCTACGGGACAGGGCGTGGGACACTGAAGCTTTCTTT. This codes for CASSLRDRAWDTEAFF.